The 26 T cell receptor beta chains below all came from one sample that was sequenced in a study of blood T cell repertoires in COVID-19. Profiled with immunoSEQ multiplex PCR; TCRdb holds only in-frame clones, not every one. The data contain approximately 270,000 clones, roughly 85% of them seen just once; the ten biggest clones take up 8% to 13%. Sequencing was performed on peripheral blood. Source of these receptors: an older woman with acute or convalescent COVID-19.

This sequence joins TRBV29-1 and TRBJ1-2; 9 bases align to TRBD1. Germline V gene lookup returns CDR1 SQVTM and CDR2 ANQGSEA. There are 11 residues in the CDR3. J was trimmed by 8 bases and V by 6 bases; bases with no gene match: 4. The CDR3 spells CSVGDREGYTF. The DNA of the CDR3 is TGCAGCGTAGGGGACAGGGAAGGCTACACCTTC.

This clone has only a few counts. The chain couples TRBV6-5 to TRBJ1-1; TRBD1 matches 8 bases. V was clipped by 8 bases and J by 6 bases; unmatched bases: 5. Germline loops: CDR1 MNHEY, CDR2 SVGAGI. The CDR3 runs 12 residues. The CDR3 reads CASAGGPPEAFF. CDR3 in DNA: TGTGCCAGCGCAGGGGGCCCCCCTGAAGCTTTCTTT.

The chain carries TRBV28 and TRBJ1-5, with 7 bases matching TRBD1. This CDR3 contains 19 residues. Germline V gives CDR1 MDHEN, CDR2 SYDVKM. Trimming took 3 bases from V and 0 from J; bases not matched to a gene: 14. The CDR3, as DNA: TGTGCCAGCAGTTTTATGGATCCGGACAGGCCCAATAGCAATCAGCCCCAGCATTTT. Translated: CASSFMDPDRPNSNQPQHF.

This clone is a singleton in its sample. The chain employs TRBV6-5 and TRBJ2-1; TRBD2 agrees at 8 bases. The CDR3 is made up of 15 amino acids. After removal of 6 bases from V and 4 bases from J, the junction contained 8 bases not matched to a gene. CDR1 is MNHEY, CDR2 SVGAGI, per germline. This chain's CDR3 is CASRAAGGDYNEQFF. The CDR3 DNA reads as TGTGCCAGCAGGGCAGCCGGGGGGGATTACAATGAGCAGTTCTTC.

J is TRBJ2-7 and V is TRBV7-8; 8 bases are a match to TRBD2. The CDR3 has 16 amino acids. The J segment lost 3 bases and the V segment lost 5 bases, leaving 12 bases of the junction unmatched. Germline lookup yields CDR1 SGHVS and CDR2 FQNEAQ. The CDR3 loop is CASSPRRGAGLYEQYF. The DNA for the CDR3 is TGTGCCAGCAGCCCCCGGCGGGGGGCAGGTCTCTACGAGCAGTACTTC.

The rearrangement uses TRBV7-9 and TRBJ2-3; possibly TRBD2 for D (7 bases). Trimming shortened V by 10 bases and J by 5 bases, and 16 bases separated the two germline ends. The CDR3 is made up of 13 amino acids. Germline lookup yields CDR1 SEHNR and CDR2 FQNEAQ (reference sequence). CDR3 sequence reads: CATQSGGLDTQYF. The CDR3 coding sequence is TGTGCCACACAATCCGGGGGGCTAGATACGCAGTATTTT.

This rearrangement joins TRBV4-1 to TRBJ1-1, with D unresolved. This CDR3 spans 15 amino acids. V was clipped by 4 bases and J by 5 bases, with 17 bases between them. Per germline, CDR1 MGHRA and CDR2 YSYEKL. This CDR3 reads CASSRHKAGLTEAFF. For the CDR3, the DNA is TGCGCCAGCAGCCGTCACAAAGCGGGGTTAACTGAAGCTTTCTTT.

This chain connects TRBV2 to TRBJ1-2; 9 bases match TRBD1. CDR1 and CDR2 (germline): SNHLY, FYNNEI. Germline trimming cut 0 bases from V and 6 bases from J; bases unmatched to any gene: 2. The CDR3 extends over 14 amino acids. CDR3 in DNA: TGTGCCAGCAGTGAAGCAGGGACAGGGCATGGCTACACCTTC. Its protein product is CASSEAGTGHGYTF.

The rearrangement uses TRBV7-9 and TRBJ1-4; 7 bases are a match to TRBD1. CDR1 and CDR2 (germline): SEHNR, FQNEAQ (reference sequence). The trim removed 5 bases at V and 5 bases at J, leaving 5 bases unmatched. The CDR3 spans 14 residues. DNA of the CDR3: TGTGCCAGCAGCCGGCGACAGGGCAATGAAAAACTGTTTTTT. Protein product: CASSRRQGNEKLFF.

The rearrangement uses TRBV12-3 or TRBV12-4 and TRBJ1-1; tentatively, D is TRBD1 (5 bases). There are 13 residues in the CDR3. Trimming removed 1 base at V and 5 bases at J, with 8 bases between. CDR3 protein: CASSLEYRTEAFF. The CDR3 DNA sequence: TGTGCCAGCAGTTTAGAGTACAGGACTGAAGCTTTCTTT.

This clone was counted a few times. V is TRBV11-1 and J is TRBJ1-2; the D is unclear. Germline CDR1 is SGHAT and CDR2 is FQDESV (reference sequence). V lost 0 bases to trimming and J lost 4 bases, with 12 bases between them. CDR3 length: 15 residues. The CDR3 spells CASSLAQQSSYGYTF. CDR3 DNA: TGTGCCAGCAGCTTAGCCCAACAGTCCTCCTATGGCTACACCTTC. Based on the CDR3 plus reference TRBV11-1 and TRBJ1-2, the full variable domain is EAEVAQSPRYKITEKSQAVAFWCDPISGHATLYWYRQILGQGPELLVQFQDESVVDDSQLPKDRFSAERLKGVDSTLKIQPAELGDSAMYLCASSLAQQSSYGYTFGSGTRLTVV.

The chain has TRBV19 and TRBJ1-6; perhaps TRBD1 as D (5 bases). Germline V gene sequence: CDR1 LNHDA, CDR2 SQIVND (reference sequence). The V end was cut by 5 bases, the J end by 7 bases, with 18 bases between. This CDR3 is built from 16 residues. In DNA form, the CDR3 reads TGTGCCAGTAGTCTTAAAGGGGCCCAATCAAATTCACCCCTCCACTTT. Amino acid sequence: CASSLKGAQSNSPLHF.

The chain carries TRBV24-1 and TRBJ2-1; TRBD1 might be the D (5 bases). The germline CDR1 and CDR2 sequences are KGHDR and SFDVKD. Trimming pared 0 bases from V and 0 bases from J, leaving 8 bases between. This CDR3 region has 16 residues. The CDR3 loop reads CATSDLQGSSYNEQFF. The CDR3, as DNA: TGTGCCACCAGTGATTTGCAGGGAAGCTCCTACAATGAGCAGTTCTTC.

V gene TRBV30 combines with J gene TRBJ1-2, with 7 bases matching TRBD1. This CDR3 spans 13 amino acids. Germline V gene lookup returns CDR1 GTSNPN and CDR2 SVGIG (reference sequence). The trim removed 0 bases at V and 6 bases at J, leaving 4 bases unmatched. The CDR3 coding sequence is TGTGCCTGGAGTGTCGGGACAGTTCATGGCTACACCTTC. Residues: CAWSVGTVHGYTF.

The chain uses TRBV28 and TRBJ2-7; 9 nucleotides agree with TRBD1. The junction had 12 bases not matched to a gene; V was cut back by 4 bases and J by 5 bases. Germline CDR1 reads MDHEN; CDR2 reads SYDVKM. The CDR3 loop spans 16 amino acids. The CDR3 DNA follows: TGTGCCAGCAGTTCCGCAGCACGGACAGGGGCCGACGAGCAGTACTTC. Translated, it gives CASSSAARTGADEQYF.

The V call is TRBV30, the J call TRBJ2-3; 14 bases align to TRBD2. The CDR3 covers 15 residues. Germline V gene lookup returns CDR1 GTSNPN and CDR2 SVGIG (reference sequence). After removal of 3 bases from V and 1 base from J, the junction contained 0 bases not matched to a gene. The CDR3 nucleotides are TGTGCCTGGAGGGGACTAGCGGGGGGCACAGATACGCAGTATTTT. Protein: CAWRGLAGGTDTQYF. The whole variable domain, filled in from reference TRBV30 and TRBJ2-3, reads SQTIHQWPATLVQPVGSPLSLECTVEGTSNPNLYWYRQAAGRGLQLLFYSVGIGQISSEVPQNLSASRPQDRQFILSSKKLLLSDSGFYLCAWRGLAGGTDTQYFGPGTRLTVL.

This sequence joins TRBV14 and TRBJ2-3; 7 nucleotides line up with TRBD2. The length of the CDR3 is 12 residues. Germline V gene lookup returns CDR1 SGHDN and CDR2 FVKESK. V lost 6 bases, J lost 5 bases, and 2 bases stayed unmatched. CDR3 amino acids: CASRREGDTQYF. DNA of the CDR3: TGTGCCAGCAGAAGGGAGGGAGATACGCAGTATTTT.

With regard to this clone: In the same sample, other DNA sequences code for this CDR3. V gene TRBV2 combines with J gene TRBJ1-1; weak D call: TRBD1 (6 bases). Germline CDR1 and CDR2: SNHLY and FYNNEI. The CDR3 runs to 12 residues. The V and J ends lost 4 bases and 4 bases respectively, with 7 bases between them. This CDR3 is CASSVGGTEAFF. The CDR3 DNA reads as TGTGCCAGCAGTGTAGGGGGCACTGAAGCTTTCTTT.

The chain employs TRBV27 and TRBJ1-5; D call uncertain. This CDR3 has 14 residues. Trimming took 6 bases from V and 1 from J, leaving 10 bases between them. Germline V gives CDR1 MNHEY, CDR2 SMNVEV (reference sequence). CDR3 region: CASSMRGSNQPQHF. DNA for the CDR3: TGTGCCAGCAGCATGCGGGGAAGCAATCAGCCCCAGCATTTT.

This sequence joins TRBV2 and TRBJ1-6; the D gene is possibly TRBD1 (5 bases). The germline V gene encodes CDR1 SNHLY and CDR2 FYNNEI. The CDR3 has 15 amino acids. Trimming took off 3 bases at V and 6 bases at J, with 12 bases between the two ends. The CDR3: CASSDAGGSNSPLHF. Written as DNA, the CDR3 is TGTGCCAGCAGTGACGCGGGGGGGTCTAATTCACCCCTCCACTTT.

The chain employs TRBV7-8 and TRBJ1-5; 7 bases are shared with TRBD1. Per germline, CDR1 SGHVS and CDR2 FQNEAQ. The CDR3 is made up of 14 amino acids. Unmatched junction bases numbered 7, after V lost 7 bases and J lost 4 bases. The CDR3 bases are TGTGCCAGCAACGACAGGGTTGGAAATCAGCCCCAGCATTTT. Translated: CASNDRVGNQPQHF.

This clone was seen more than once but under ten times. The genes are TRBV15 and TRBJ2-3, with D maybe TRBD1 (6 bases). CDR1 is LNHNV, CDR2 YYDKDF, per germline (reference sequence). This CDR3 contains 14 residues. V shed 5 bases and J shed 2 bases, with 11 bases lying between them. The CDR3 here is CATSPDSITDTQYF. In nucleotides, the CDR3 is TGTGCCACCAGCCCGGACAGCATCACAGATACGCAGTATTTT. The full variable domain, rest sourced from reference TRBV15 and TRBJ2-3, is DAMVIQNPRYQVTQFGKPVTLSCSQTLNHNVMYWYQQKSSQAPKLLFHYYDKDFNNEADTPDNFQSRRPNTSFCFLDIRSPGLGDTAMYLCATSPDSITDTQYFGPGTRLTVL.

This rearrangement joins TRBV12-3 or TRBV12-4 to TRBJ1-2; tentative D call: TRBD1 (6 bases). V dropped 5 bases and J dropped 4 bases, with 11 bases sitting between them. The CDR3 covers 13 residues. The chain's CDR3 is CASSPDSRYGYTF. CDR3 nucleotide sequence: TGTGCCAGCAGTCCGGACAGCCGCTATGGCTACACCTTC.

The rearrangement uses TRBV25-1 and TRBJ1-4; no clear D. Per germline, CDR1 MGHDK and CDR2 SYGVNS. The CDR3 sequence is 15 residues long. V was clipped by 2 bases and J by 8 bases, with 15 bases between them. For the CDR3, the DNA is TGTGCCAGCAGTGAAGCGAGGAAGGGCGGGGAAAAACTGTTTTTT. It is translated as CASSEARKGGEKLFF.

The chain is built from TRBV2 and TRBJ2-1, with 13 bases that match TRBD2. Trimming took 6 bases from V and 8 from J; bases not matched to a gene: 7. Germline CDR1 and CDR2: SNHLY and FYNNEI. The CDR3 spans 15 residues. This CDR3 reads CASRAGLAGEHEQFF. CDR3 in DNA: TGTGCCAGCAGAGCCGGACTAGCGGGGGAACATGAGCAGTTCTTC.

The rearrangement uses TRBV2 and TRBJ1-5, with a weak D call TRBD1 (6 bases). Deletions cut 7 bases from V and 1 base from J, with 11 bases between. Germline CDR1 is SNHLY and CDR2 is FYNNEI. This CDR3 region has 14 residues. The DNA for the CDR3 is TGTGCCAGCACTATAAGGGGGAGCAATCAGCCCCAGCATTTT. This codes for CASTIRGSNQPQHF. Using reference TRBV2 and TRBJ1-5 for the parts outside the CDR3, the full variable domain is EPEVTQTPSHQVTQMGQEVILRCVPISNHLYFYWYRQILGQKVEFLVSFYNNEISEKSEIFDDQFSVERPDGSNFTLKIRSTKLEDSAMYFCASTIRGSNQPQHFGDGTRLSIL.